One T cell receptor beta chain is described in this entry. This entry comes from a study of T cell changes during pregnancy in multiple sclerosis. Libraries were prepared by immunoSEQ multiplex PCR; TCRdb keeps only in-frame clonotypes and omits some of them. The table lists more than 65,000 clones, roughly 90% of them singletons. The V end lost 5 bases, the J end lost 0 bases, and 17 bases lay between the germline ends. Germline-derived CDR1 and CDR2 are GTSNPN and SVGIG (reference sequence). This CDR3 spans 17 amino acids. The clonotype originates from a female donor in good health, enrolled as a control in a pregnancy study. The sample consisted of peripheral blood, taken after pregnancy. The chain joins TRBV30 to TRBJ2-6, with D possibly matching TRBD2 (6 bases). The CDR3 is CAWELGSAVSGANVLTF. The CDR3 region has the DNA TGTGCCTGGGAACTCGGGAGCGCAGTCTCTGGGGCCAACGTCCTGACTTTC.